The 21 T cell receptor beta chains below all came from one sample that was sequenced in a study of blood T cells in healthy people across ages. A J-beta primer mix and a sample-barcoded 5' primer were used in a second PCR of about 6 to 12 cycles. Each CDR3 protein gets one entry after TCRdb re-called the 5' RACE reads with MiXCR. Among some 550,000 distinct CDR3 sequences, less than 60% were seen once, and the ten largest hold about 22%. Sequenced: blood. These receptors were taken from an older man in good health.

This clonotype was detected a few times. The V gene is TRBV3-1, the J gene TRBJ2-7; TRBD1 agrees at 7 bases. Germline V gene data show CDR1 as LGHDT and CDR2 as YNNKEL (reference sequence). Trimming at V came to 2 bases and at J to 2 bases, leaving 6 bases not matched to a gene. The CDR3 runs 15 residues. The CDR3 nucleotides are TGTGCCAGCAGCCAAACGGACAGGCAAACCTACGAGCAGTACTTC. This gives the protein CASSQTDRQTYEQYF.

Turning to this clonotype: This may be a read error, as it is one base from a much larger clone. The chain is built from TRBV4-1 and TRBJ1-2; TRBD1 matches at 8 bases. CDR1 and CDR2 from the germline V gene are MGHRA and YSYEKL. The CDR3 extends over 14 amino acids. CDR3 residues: CASSPGAGGYGCTF. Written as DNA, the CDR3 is TGCGCCAGCAGCCCGGGAGCAGGGGGCTATGGCTGCACCTTC.

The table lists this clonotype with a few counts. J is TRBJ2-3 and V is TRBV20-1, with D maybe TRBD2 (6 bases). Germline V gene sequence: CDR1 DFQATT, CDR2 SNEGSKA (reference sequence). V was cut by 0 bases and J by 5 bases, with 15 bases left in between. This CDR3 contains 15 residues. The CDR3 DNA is TGCAGTGCTAGAGATGCGGCGGGGCCACGAGATACGCAGTATTTT. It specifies CSARDAAGPRDTQYF.

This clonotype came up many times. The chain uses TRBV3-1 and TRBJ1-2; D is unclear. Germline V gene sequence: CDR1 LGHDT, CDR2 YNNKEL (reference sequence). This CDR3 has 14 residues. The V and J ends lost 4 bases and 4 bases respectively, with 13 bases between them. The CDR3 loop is CASSPPQWAYGYTF. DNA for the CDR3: TGTGCCAGCAGCCCCCCGCAGTGGGCCTATGGCTACACCTTC. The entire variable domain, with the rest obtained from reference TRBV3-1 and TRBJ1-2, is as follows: DTAVSQTPKYLVTQMGNDKSIKCEQNLGHDTMYWYKQDSKKFLKIMFSYNNKELIINETVPNRFSPKSPDKAHLNLHINSLELGDSAVYFCASSPPQWAYGYTFGSGTRLTVV.

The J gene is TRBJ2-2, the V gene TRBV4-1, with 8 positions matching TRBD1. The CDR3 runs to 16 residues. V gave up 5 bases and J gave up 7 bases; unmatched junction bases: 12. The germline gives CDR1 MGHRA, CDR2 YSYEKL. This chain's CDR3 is CASSATPGQGDGELFF. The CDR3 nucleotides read TGCGCCAGCAGCGCTACCCCAGGACAGGGCGACGGGGAGCTGTTTTTT.

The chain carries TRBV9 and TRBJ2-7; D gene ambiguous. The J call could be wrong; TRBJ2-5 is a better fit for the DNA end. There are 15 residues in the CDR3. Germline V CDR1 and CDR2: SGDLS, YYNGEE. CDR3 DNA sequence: TGTGCCAGCAGCGAAGGGATTCCAGTGGGAGAGACCCAGTACTTC. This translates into CASSEGIPVGETQYF.

The CDR3 nucleotides are TGTGCCAGCAGTTTAGCCCAAGGGGCCGGCTCCTACGAGCAGTACTTC. This sequence encodes CASSLAQGAGSYEQYF. The chain couples TRBV12-3 or TRBV12-4 to TRBJ2-7, with D possibly being TRBD1 (5 bases). The CDR3 is 16 amino acids. V dropped 0 bases and J dropped 0 bases, with 12 bases sitting between them.

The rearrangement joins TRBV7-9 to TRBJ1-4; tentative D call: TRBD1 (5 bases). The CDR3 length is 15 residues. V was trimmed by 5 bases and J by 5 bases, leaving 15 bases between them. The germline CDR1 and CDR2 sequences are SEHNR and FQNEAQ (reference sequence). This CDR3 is CASSKLGALNEKLFF. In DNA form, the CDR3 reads TGTGCCAGCAGCAAACTCGGGGCTTTAAATGAAAAACTGTTTTTT.

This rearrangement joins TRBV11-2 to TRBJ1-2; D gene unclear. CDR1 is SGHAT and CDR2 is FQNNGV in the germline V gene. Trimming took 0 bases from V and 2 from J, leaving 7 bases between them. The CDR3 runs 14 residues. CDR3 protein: CASSLDTWNYGYTF. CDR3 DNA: TGTGCCAGCAGCTTAGATACTTGGAACTATGGCTACACCTTC.

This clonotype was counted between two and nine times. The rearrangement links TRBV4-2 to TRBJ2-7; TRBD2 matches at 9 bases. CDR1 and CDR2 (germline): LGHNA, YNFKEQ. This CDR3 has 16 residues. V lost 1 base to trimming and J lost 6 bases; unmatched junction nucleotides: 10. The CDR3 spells CASSQVRREGHTEQYF. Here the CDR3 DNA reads TGTGCCAGCAGCCAAGTTAGGCGGGAGGGCCATACCGAGCAGTACTTC.

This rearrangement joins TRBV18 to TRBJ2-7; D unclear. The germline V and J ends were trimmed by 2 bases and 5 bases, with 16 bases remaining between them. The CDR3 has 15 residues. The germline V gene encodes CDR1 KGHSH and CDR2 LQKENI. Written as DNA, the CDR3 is TGTGCCAGCTCACCAAAATTGAAGGGATCCCACGAGCAGTACTTC. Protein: CASSPKLKGSHEQYF.

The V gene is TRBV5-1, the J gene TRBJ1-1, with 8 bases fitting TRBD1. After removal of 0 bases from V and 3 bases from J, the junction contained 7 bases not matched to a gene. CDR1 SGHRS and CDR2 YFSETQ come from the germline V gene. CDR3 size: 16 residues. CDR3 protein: CASSLGPGTGDTEAFF. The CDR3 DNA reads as TGCGCCAGCAGCTTGGGGCCCGGGACAGGTGACACTGAAGCTTTCTTT.

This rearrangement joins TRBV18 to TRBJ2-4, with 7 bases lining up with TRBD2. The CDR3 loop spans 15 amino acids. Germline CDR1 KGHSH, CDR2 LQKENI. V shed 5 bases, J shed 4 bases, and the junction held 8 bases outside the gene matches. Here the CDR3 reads CASSASGTTKNIQYF. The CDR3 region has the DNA TGTGCCAGCTCAGCATCCGGGACTACTAAAAACATTCAGTACTTC.

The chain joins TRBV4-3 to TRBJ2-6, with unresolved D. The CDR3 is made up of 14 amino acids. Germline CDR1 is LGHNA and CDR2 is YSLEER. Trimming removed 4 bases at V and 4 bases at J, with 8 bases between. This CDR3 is CASSLHFGANVLTF. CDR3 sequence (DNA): TGCGCCAGCAGCCTACATTTCGGGGCCAACGTCCTGACTTTC.

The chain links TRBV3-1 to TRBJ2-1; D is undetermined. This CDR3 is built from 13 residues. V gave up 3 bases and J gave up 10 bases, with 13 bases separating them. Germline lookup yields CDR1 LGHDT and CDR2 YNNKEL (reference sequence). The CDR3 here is CASSQALLLEQFF. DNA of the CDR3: TGTGCCAGCAGCCAGGCTCTCCTATTGGAGCAGTTCTTC.

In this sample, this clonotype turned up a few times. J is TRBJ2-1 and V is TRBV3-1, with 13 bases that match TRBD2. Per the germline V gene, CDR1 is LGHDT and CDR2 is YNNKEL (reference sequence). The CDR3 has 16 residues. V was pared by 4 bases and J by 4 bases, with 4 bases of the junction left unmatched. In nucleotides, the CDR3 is TGTGCCAGCAGCCCGGGGACTAGCGGGGTGTACAATGAGCAGTTCTTC. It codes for CASSPGTSGVYNEQFF.

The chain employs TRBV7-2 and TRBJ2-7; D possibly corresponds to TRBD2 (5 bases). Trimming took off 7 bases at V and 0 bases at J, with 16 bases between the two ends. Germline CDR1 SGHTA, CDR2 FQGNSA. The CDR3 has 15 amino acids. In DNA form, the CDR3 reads TGTGCCAGCACCGTCACTCCGGGGAGCTCCTACGAGCAGTACTTC. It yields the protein CASTVTPGSSYEQYF. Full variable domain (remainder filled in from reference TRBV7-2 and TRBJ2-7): GAGVSQSPSNKVTEKGKDVELRCDPISGHTALYWYRQSLGQGLEFLIYFQGNSAPDKSGLPSDRFSAERTGGSVSTLTIQRTQQEDSAVYLCASTVTPGSSYEQYFGPGTRLTVT.

The CDR3 bases are TGCAGTGGGACAGGGGGAAACAATCAGCCCCAGCATTTT. Translation gives CSGTGGNNQPQHF. The chain is built from TRBV20-1 and TRBJ1-5; 10 nucleotides match TRBD1. The V segment lost 7 bases and the J segment 3 bases; nucleotides outside the gene matches: 3. CDR1 and CDR2 (germline): DFQATT, SNEGSKA (reference sequence). The CDR3 contains 13 residues.

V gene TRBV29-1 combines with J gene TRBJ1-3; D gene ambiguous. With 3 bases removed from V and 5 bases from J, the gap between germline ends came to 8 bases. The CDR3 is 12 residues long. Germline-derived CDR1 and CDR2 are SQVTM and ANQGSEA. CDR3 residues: CSVDGLRNTIYF. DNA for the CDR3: TGCAGCGTTGACGGACTGCGAAACACCATATATTTT.

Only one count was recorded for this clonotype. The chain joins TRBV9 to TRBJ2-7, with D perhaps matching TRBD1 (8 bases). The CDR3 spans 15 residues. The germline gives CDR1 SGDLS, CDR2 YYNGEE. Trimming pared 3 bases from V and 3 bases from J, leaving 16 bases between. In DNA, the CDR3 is TGTGCCAGCAGCGCCGCGGACAGGGAGGGCTACGAGCAGTACTTC. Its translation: CASSAADREGYEQYF.

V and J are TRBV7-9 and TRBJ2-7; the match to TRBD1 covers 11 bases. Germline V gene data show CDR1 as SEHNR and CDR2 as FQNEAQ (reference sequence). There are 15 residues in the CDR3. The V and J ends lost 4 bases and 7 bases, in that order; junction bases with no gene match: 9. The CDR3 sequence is CASSWGTGGGDEQYF. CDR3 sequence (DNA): TGTGCCAGCAGCTGGGGGACAGGGGGGGGAGATGAGCAGTACTTC.